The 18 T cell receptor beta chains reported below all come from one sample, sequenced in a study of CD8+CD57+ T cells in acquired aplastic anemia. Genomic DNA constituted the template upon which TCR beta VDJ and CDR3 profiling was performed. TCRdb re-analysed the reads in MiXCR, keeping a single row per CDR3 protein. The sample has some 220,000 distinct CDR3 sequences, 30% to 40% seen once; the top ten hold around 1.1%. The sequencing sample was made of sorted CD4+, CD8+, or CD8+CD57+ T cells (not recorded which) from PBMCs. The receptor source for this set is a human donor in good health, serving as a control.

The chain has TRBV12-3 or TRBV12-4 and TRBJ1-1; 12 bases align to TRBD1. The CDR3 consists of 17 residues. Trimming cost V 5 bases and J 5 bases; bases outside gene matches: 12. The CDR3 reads CASSTVRDRGRRTEAFF. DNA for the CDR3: TGTGCCAGCAGTACTGTCCGGGACAGGGGGCGACGGACTGAAGCTTTCTTT.

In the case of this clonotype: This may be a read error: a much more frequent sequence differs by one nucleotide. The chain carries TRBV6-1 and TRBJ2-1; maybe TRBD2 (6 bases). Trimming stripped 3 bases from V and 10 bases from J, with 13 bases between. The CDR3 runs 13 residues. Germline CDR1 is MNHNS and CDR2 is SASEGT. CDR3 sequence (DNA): TGTGCCAGCAGTGAGTTAGCCGGGGGAGAGCAGTTCTTC. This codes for CASSELAGGEQFF.

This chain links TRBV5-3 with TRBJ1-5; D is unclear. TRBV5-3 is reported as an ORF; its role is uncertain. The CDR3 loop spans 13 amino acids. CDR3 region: CASSFGEDQPQHF. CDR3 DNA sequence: TGTGCTAGCAGCTTCGGGGAGGATCAGCCCCAGCATTTT.

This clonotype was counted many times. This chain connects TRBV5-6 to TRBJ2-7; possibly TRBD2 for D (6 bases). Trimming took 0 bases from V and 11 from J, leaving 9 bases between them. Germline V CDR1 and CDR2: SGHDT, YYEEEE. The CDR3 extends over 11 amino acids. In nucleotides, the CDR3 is TGTGCCAGCAGCTTGGGGGGGGTAGAGTACTTC. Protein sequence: CASSLGGVEYF.

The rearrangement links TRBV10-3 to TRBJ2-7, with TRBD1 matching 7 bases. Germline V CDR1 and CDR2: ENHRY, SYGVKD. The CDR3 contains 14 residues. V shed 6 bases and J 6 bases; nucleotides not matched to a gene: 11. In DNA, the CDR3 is TGTGCCATCAGGACTACAGGGGAAACCCCCGAGCAGTACTTC. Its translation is CAIRTTGETPEQYF.

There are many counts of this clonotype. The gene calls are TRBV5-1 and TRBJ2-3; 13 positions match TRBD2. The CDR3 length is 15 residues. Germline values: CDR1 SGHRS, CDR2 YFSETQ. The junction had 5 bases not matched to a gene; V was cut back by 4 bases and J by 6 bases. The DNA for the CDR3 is TGCGCCAGCAGCACTGGACTAGCGGGAGTGGATACGCAGTATTTT. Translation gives CASSTGLAGVDTQYF.

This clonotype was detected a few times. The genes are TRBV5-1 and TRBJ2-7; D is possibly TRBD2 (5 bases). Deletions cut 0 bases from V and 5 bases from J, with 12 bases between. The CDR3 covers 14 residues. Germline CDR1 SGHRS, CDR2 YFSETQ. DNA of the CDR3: TGCGCCAGCAGCTTGGCCTCGGGGTCCCACGAGCAGTACTTC. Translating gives CASSLASGSHEQYF.

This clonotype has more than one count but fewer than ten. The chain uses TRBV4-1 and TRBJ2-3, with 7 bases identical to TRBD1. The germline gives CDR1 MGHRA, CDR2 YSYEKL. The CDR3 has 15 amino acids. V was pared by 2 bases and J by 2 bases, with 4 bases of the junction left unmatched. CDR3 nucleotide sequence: TGCGCCAGCAGCCAACTGACAGGGAACACAGATACGCAGTATTTT. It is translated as CASSQLTGNTDTQYF.

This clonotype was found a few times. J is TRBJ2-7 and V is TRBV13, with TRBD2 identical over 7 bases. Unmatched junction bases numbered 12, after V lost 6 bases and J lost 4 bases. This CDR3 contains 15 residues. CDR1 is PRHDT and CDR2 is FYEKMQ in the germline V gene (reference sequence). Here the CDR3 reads CASRRALAASYEQYF. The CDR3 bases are TGTGCCAGCAGACGGGCCCTAGCGGCCAGTTACGAGCAGTACTTC. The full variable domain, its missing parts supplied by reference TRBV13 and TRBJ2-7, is AAGVIQSPRHLIKEKRETATLKCYPIPRHDTVYWYQQGPGQDPQFLISFYEKMQSDKGSIPDRFSAQQFSDYHSELNMSSLELGDSALYFCASRRALAASYEQYFGPGTRLTVT.

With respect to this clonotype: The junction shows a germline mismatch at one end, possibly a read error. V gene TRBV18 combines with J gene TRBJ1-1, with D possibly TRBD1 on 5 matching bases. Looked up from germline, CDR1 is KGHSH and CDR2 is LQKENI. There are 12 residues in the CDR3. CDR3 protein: CASSPREGAASF. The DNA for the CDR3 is TGTGCCAGCTCACCCAGGGAGGGTGCCGCTTCCTTT.

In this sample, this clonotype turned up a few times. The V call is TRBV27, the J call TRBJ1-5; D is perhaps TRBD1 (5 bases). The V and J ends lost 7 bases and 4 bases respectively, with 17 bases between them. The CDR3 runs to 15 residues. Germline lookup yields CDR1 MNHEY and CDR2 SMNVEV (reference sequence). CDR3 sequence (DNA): TGTGCCAGCAAGGCCCAGGGCGTTGGTAATCAGCCCCAGCATTTT. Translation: CASKAQGVGNQPQHF.

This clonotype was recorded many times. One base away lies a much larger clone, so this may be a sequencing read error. CDR3 DNA sequence: TGTGCCAGCAGTGGACAGGACTATGGCTACACCTTC. Its protein product is CASSGQDYGYTF. V is TRBV2 and J is TRBJ1-2; a possible D gene is TRBD1 (6 bases). The CDR3 contains 12 residues. V was pared by 4 bases and J by 3 bases, with 6 bases between. Looked up from germline, CDR1 is SNHLY and CDR2 is FYNNEI.

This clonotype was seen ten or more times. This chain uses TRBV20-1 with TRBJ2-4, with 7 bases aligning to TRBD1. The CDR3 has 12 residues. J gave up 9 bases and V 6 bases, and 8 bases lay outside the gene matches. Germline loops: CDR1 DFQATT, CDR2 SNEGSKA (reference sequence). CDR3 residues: CSAEGAGTIQYF. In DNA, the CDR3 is TGCAGTGCCGAGGGGGCAGGGACCATTCAGTACTTC.

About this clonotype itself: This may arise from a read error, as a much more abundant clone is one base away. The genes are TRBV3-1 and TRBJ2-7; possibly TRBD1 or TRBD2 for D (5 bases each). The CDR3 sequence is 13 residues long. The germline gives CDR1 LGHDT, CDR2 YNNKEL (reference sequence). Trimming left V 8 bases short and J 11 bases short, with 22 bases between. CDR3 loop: CASSQGGEGREYF. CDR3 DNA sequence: TGTGCCAGCTCCCAAGGTGGAGAGGGACGAGAGTACTTC.

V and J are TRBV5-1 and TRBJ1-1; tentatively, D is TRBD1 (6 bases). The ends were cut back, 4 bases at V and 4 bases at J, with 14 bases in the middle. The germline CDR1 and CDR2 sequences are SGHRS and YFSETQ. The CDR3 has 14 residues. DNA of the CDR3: TGCGCCAGCAGCCCTCGTGGACAGATCACTGAAGCTTTCTTT. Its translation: CASSPRGQITEAFF. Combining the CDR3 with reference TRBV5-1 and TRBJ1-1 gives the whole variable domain KAGVTQTPRYLIKTRGQQVTLSCSPISGHRSVSWYQQTPGQGLQFLFEYFSETQRNKGNFPGRFSGRQFSNSRSEMNVSTLELGDSALYLCASSPRGQITEAFFGQGTRLTVV.

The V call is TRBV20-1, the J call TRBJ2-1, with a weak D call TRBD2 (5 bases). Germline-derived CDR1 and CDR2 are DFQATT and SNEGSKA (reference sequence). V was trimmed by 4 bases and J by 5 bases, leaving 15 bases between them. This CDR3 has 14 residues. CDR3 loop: CSAIPMSGNNEQFF. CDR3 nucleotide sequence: TGCAGTGCTATCCCCATGAGCGGAAACAATGAGCAGTTCTTC.

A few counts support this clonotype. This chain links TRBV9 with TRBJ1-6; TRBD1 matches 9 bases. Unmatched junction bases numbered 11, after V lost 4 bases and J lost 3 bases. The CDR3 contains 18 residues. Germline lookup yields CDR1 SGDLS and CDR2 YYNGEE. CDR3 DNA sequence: TGTGCCAGCAGCCCTGGGGGGGACAGGGACCTCTATAATTCACCCCTCCACTTT. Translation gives CASSPGGDRDLYNSPLHF. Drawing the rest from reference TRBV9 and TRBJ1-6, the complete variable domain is DSGVTQTPKHLITATGQRVTLRCSPRSGDLSVYWYQQSLDQGLQFLIQYYNGEERAKGNILERFSAQQFPDLHSELNLSSLELGDSALYFCASSPGGDRDLYNSPLHFGNGTRLTVT.

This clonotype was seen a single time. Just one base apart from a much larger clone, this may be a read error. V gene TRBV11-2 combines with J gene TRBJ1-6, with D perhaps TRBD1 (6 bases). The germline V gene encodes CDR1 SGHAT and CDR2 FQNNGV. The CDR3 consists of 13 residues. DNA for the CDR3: TGTGCCAGCGGCTTCCAGGGGTTTTCACCCCTCCACTTT. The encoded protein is CASGFQGFSPLHF.